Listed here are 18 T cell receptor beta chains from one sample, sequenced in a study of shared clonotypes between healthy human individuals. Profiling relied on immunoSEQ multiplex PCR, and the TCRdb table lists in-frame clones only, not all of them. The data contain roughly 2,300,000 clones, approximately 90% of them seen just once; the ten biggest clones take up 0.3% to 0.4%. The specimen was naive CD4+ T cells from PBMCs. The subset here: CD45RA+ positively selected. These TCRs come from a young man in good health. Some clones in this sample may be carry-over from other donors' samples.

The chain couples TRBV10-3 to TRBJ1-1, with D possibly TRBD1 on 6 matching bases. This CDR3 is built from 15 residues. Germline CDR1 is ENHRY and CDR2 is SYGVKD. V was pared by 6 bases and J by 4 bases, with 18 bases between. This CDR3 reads CAISGRGARGTEAFF. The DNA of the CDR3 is TGTGCCATCAGCGGCCGGGGGGCGAGGGGCACTGAAGCTTTCTTT.

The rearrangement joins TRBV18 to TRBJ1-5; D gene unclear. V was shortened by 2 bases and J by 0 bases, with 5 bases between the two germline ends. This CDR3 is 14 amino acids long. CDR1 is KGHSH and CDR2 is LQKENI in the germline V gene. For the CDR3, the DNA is TGTGCCAGCTCACCAGAGTATAGCAATCAGCCCCAGCATTTT. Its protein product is CASSPEYSNQPQHF.

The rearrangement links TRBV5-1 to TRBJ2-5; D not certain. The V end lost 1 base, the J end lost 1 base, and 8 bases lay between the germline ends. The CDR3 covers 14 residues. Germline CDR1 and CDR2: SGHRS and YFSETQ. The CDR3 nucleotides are TGCGCCAGCAGCTTGCTTCCCACCCAAGAGACCCAGTACTTC. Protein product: CASSLLPTQETQYF.

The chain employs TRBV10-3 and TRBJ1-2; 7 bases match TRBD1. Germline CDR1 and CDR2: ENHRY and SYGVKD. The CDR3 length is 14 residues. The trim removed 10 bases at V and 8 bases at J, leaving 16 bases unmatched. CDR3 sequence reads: CATNPDGTAGGYTF. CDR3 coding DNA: TGTGCCACAAACCCTGATGGGACAGCGGGAGGCTACACCTTC.

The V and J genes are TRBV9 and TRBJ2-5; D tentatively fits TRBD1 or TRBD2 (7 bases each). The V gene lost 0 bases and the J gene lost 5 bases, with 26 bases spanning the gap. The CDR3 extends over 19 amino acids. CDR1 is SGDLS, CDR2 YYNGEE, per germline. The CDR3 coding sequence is TGTGCCAGCAGCGTAGGTCTGGGAGGGGACAGAAGGCGGGTGGAGACCCAGTACTTC. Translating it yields CASSVGLGGDRRRVETQYF.

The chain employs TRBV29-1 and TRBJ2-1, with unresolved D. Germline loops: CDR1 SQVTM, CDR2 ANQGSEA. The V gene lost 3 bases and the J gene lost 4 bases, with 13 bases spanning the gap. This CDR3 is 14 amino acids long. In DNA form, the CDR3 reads TGCAGCGTTGAGTTTGGTACAATTTACAATGAGCAGTTCTTC. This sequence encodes CSVEFGTIYNEQFF.

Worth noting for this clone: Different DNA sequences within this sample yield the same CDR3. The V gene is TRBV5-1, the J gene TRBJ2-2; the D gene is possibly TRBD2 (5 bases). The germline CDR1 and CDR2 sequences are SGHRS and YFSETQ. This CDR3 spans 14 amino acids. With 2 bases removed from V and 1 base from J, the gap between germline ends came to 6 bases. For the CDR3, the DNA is TGCGCCAGCAGCTTCGGGGAGAACACCGGGGAGCTGTTTTTT. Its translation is CASSFGENTGELFF.

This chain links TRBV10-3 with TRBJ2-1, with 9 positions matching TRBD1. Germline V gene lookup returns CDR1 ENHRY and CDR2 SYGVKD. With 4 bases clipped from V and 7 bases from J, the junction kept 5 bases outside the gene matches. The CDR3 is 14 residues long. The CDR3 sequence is CAISGGQGRNEQFF. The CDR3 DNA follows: TGTGCCATCAGTGGGGGACAGGGCAGAAATGAGCAGTTCTTC.

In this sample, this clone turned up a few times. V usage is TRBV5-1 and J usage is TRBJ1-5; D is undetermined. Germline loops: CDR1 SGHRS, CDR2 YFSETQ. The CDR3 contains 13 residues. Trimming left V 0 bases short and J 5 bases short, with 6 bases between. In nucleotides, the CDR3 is TGCGCCAGCAGCTTGGCTCCCCATCAGCCCCAGCATTTT. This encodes CASSLAPHQPQHF.

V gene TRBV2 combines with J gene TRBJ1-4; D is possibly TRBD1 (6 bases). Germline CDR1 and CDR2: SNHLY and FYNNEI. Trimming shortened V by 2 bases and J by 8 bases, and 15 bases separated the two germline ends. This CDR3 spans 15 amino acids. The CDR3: CASSERGPTGEKLFF. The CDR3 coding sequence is TGTGCCAGCAGTGAACGCGGGCCAACAGGGGAAAAACTGTTTTTT.

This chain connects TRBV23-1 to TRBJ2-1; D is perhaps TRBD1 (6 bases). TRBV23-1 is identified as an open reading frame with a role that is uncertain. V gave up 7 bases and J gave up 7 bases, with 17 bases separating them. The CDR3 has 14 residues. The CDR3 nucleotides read TGCGCCAGCATATTGAGGGACACCAATAATGAGCAGTTCTTC. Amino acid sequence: CASILRDTNNEQFF.

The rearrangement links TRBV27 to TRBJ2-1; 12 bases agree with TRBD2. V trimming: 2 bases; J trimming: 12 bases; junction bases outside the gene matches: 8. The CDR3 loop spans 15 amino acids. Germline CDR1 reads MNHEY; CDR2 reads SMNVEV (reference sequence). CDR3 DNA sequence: TGTGCCAGCAGTTTAGGACTAGCGGGACGCAATTTGCAGTTCTTC. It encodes CASSLGLAGRNLQFF.

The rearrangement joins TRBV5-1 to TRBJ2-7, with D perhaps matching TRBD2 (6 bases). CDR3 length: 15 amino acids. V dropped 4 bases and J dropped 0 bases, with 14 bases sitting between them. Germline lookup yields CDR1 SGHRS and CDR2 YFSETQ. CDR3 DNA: TGCGCCAGCAGCCCAAGATCGGGGGACTCCTACGAGCAGTACTTC. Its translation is CASSPRSGDSYEQYF.

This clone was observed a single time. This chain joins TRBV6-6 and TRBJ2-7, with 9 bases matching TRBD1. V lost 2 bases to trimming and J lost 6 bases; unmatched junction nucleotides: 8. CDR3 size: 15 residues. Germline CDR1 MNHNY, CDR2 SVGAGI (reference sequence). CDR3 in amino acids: CASSYADRGLGEQYF. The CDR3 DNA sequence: TGTGCCAGCAGTTACGCCGACAGGGGGTTGGGCGAGCAGTACTTC.

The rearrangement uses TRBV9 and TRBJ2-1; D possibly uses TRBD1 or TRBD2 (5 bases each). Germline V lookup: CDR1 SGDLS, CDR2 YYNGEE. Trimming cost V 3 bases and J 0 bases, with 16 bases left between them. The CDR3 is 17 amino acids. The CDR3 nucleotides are TGTGCCAGCAGCGACCCCCGGGGCGGCGCCTCCTACAATGAGCAGTTCTTC. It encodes CASSDPRGGASYNEQFF.

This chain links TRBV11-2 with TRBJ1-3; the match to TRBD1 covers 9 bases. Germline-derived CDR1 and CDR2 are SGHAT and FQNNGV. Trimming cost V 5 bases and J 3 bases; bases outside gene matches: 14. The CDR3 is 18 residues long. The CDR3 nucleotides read TGTGCCAGCAGCCCAACCGTTAACAGGGGGCGAATTGGAAACACCATATATTTT. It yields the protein CASSPTVNRGRIGNTIYF. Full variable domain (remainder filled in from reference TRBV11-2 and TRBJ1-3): EAGVAQSPRYKIIEKRQSVAFWCNPISGHATLYWYQQILGQGPKLLIQFQNNGVVDDSQLPKDRFSAERLKGVDSTLKIQPAKLEDSAVYLCASSPTVNRGRIGNTIYFGEGSWLTVV.

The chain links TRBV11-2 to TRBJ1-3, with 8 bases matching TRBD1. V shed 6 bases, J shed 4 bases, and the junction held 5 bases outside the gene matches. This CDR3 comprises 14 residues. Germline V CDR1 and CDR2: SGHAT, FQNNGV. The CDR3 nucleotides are TGTGCCAGCAGTCCGGACAGGGTCGGAAACACCATATATTTT. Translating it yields CASSPDRVGNTIYF. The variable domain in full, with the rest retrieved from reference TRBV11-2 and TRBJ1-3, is EAGVAQSPRYKIIEKRQSVAFWCNPISGHATLYWYQQILGQGPKLLIQFQNNGVVDDSQLPKDRFSAERLKGVDSTLKIQPAKLEDSAVYLCASSPDRVGNTIYFGEGSWLTVV.

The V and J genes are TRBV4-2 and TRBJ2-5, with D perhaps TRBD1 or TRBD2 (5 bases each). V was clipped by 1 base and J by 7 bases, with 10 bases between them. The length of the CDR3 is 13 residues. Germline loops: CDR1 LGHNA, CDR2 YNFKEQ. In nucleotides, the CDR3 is TGTGCCAGCAGCCAAGTAGCAGGGAGGACCCAGTACTTC. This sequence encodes CASSQVAGRTQYF.